This is a list of T cell receptor beta chains from one sample in a study of shared clonotypes between healthy human individuals. Sequenced by immunoSEQ multiplex PCR; TCRdb stores in-frame clones only, minus some. This repertoire shows about 2.4 million clones, over 85% found once; its top ten account for roughly 0.13%. Sequenced sample: naive CD4+ T cells sorted from blood. The receptors derive from a man aged 18 to 35 in good health. CDR3s include the opening cysteine and the closing phenylalanine or tryptophan. The order of the fields is clone size, CDR3 length, D gene, V gene, J gene, CDR3 DNA, CDR3 protein. The D gene is left open where the match is weak. Clone size is shown for a subset of rows, as once, few, many or a class of expanded clone.

-	14	-	TRBV7-2	TRBJ2-5	TGTGCCAGCAGCCTCAGTCTGGTTCAAGAGACCCAGTACTTC	CASSLSLVQETQYF
-	20	TRBD2	TRBV5-1	TRBJ2-5	TGCGCCAGCAGCTCCCCCCTCGGACTAGCGGGGGGGCCGAGGGGGGAGACCCAGTACTTC	CASSSPLGLAGGPRGETQYF
-	12	TRBD2	TRBV29-1	TRBJ2-2	TGCAGCGTTGACCTAGCGGCCGGGGAGCTGTTTTTT	CSVDLAAGELFF
-	15	-	TRBV28	TRBJ2-5	TGTGCCAGCAGTTTTACAGGTGGGACGGTAGAGACCCAGTACTTC	CASSFTGGTVETQYF
-	18	TRBD1	TRBV7-9	TRBJ2-1	TGTGCCAGCAGCTTAGGTGGGACAGGGGTAGGAGCCTACAATGAGCAGTTCTTC	CASSLGGTGVGAYNEQFF
-	16	TRBD1	TRBV5-4	TRBJ2-2	TGTGCCAGCAGTACAGGGACAGGGCGTGACACCGGGGAGCTGTTTTTT	CASSTGTGRDTGELFF
-	12	-	TRBV11-3	TRBJ2-1	TGTGCCAGCAGCTTAGCCCACAATGAGCAGTTCTTC	CASSLAHNEQFF
-	16	TRBD1	TRBV29-1	TRBJ1-3	TGCAGCGTTCTTCGGCTGGACAGGGAAACTGGAAACACCATATATTTT	CSVLRLDRETGNTIYF
-	17	TRBD1	TRBV28	TRBJ1-6	TGTGCCAGCAGTTTATGGAGGGCAGGGGGAGTGGGTTCACCCCTCCACTTT	CASSLWRAGGVGSPLHF
-	17	-	TRBV5-1	TRBJ1-3	TGCGCCAGCAGCCCAAACTATGGCGGGAGCTCTGGAAACACCATATATTTT	CASSPNYGGSSGNTIYF
-	13	TRBD1	TRBV6-5	TRBJ1-2	TGTGCCAGCAGTCCGAGGGGGCACGATGGCTACACCTTC	CASSPRGHDGYTF
once	14	TRBD1	TRBV27	TRBJ1-2	TGTGCCAGCAGTTTGAATGACAGGGGCCATGGCTACACCTTC	CASSLNDRGHGYTF
-	13	-	TRBV28	TRBJ1-2	TGTGCCAGCAGTTTGTACAGCTACTATGGCTACACCTTC	CASSLYSYYGYTF
once	15	TRBD2	TRBV6-1	TRBJ2-5	TGTGCCAGCAGTGAAGTCGGGGGGGCCGCTATATCCCAGTACTTC	CASSEVGGAAISQYF
-	15	TRBD1	TRBV4-1	TRBJ2-7	TGCGCCAGCAGCCATGGCAACGGACAGGGCTACGAGCAGTACTTC	CASSHGNGQGYEQYF
-	14	-	TRBV18	TRBJ1-6	TGTGCCAGCTCACTTGAGTCGGGGGAGCCACCCCTCCACTTT	CASSLESGEPPLHF
-	17	TRBD2	TRBV7-2	TRBJ2-7	TGTGCCAGCAGCTTAGACTACCCGGGGGGAGAACCCCACGAGCAGTACTTC	CASSLDYPGGEPHEQYF
-	12	-	TRBV10-1	TRBJ1-5	TGCGCCAGCAGTGTTGTGAACCAGCCCCAGCATTTT	CASSVVNQPQHF
-	12	-	TRBV28	TRBJ2-7	TGTGCCAGCAATTTACCCCTGGGGGAGCAGTACTTC	CASNLPLGEQYF
few	13	-	TRBV30	TRBJ1-5	TGTGCCTGGAGTAGCACAGCCAATCAGCCCCAGCATTTT	CAWSSTANQPQHF
-	13	-	TRBV10-3	TRBJ2-3	TGTGCCATCAGTAGATTTGGGCCAGATACGCAGTATTTT	CAISRFGPDTQYF